The sequence of this T cell receptor beta chain was determined in a study of T-cell reconstitution after alpha-beta-depleted transplantation in children. This clonotype was recorded at least ten times. Unique molecular identifiers were used to barcode this TCRbeta library. TCRdb reanalysed the PCR reads using MiXCR and keeps one entry per CDR3 protein. The profile covers approximately 300,000 distinct CDR3 sequences, with approximately 10% appearing a single time and around 24% taken by the ten largest. Per germline, CDR1 SGDLS and CDR2 YYNGEE. The CDR3 contains 15 residues. Trimming took off 3 bases at V and 0 bases at J, with 10 bases between the two ends.

This chain links TRBV9 with TRBJ2-1, with no clear D. This sequence originates from a male patient aged 2 to 10 who had a stem cell transplant for chronic granulomatous disease, so the T cells may come from the graft donor. The sample here was peripheral blood, taken 180 days after TCRalphabeta/CD19-depleted stem cell transplant. The CDR3 here is CASSEVPGSYNEQFF. In nucleotides, the CDR3 is TGTGCCAGCAGCGAAGTGCCAGGCTCCTACAATGAGCAGTTCTTC.